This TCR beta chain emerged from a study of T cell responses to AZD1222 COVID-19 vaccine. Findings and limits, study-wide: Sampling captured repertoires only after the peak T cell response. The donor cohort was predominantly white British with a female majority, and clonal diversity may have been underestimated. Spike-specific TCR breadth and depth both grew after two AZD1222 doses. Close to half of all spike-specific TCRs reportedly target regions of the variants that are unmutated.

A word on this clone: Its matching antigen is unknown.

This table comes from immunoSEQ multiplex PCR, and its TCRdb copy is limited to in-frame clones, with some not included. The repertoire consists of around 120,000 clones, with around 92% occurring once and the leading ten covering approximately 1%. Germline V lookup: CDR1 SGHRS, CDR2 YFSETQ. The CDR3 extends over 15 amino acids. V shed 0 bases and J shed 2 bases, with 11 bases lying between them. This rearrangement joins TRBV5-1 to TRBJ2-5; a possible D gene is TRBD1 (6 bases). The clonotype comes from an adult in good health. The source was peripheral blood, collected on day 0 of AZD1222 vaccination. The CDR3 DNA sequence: TGCGCCAGCAGCTTGGACAGGGCTGGGCAAGAGACCCAGTACTTC. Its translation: CASSLDRAGQETQYF. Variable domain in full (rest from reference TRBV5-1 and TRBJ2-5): KAGVTQTPRYLIKTRGQQVTLSCSPISGHRSVSWYQQTPGQGLQFLFEYFSETQRNKGNFPGRFSGRQFSNSRSEMNVSTLELGDSALYLCASSLDRAGQETQYFGPGTRLLVL.